This passage covers 9 T cell receptor beta chains from one sample sequenced in a study of cytomegalovirus exposure and HLA in healthy donors. Both 60 Vbeta primers and 13 Jbeta primers went into the PCR. Profiled with immunoSEQ multiplex PCR; TCRdb holds only in-frame clones, not every one. The data show about 130,000 clones, 79% seen once. The sequenced sample was PBMCs. These receptors originate from a man between 35 and 55 years old in good health and CMV-seropositive.

The V and J genes are TRBV4-1 and TRBJ1-4; 7 nucleotides align to TRBD1. CDR1 is MGHRA and CDR2 is YSYEKL in the germline V gene. The CDR3 sequence is 17 residues long. V lost 3 bases to trimming and J lost 8 bases; unmatched junction nucleotides: 15. The CDR3 reads CASSHRSRGAGGEKLFF. CDR3 DNA: TGCGCCAGCAGCCACCGATCAAGGGGGGCAGGGGGGGAAAAACTGTTTTTT.

The CDR3 sequence: CATSRGREGTGELFF. In DNA form, the CDR3 reads TGTGCCACCAGCCGGGGGCGGGAGGGTACCGGGGAGCTGTTTTTT. The chain joins TRBV15 to TRBJ2-2; 9 bases fit TRBD2. The CDR3 sequence is 15 residues long. Germline CDR1 LNHNV, CDR2 YYDKDF (reference sequence). After removal of 5 bases from V and 5 bases from J, the junction contained 6 bases not matched to a gene. The full variable domain, in which reference TRBV15 and TRBJ2-2 provide the parts outside the CDR3, is DAMVIQNPRYQVTQFGKPVTLSCSQTLNHNVMYWYQQKSSQAPKLLFHYYDKDFNNEADTPDNFQSRRPNTSFCFLDIRSPGLGDTAMYLCATSRGREGTGELFFGEGSRLTVL.

The chain recombines TRBV30 with TRBJ2-7; weak D call: TRBD1 (5 bases). The germline V gene has CDR1 GTSNPN and CDR2 SVGIG (reference sequence). The CDR3 has 13 amino acids. Trimming took 0 bases from V and 5 from J, leaving 11 bases between them. The CDR3 region has the DNA TGTGCCTGGAGTGTAAAGGGGCTCGACGAGCAGTACTTC. It translates to CAWSVKGLDEQYF.

This clone has a single count. The rearrangement links TRBV5-6 to TRBJ2-5; 8 nucleotides line up with TRBD2. V shed 4 bases, J shed 2 bases, and the junction held 4 bases outside the gene matches. The CDR3 length is 14 residues. Germline CDR1 and CDR2: SGHDT and YYEEEE. This CDR3 reads CASSLSGMQETQYF. In DNA, the CDR3 is TGTGCCAGCAGCCTTAGCGGGATGCAAGAGACCCAGTACTTC.

This clone was picked up a small number of times. The chain couples TRBV18 to TRBJ2-5; TRBD2 matches at 10 bases. The CDR3 runs 16 residues. The germline CDR1 and CDR2 sequences are KGHSH and LQKENI. The V segment lost 0 bases and the J segment 6 bases; nucleotides outside the gene matches: 7. This CDR3 reads CASSPPVLAGVKTQYF. As DNA, the CDR3 is TGTGCCAGCTCACCACCGGTCCTAGCGGGAGTAAAGACCCAGTACTTC.

The chain has TRBV6-1 and TRBJ1-5; D gene uncertain. Germline loops: CDR1 MNHNS, CDR2 SASEGT. This CDR3 is 15 amino acids long. The V end was cut by 6 bases, the J end by 2 bases, with 14 bases between. The CDR3 loop reads CASSVVAGGNQPQHF. CDR3 nucleotides: TGTGCCAGCAGCGTCGTGGCGGGCGGCAATCAGCCCCAGCATTTT.

V usage is TRBV7-6 and J usage is TRBJ1-1; D is possibly TRBD1 (5 bases). Germline V gene sequence: CDR1 SGHVS, CDR2 FNYEAQ. The CDR3 has 15 amino acids. The V end was cut by 7 bases, the J end by 2 bases, with 17 bases between. CDR3 DNA sequence: TGTGCCAGCACCCTGTCCCCCGGGGGAAACACTGAAGCTTTCTTT. The encoded protein is CASTLSPGGNTEAFF.

The chain employs TRBV30 and TRBJ1-3; no clear D. Trimming stripped 0 bases from V and 4 bases from J, with 10 bases between. The CDR3 sequence is 14 residues long. Germline CDR1 reads GTSNPN; CDR2 reads SVGIG (reference sequence). The CDR3 DNA sequence: TGTGCCTGGAGTGTAAAAGGAGGCGGAAACACCATATATTTT. Amino acids: CAWSVKGGGNTIYF.

The CDR3 DNA is TGTGCCAGCGGACCGGGACTAGCGGGTTACAATGAGCAGTTCTTC. Translation: CASGPGLAGYNEQFF. V is TRBV7-3 and J is TRBJ2-1; the match to TRBD2 covers 12 bases. The trim removed 8 bases at V and 4 bases at J, leaving 6 bases unmatched. The CDR3 runs to 15 residues. CDR1 and CDR2 (germline): SGHTA, FQGTGA.